This T cell receptor (beta chain) was sequenced during a study of T cell repertoires in cytomegalovirus infection (dated 2019 in TCRdb). Regarding the study in general: Peptide stimulations targeted recently identified HLA-C-restricted CMV epitopes, whose presentation resists viral immunomodulation, together with well-studied HLA-B-restricted epitopes. Donor HLA type was relevant to the analysis, as public TCR beta signatures indicated carriage of CMV infection together with the matching HLA type.

V is reduced by 0 bases and J by 5 bases, leaving a spacing of 4 bases between them. There are 13 amino acids in the CDR3, from cysteine to phenylalanine inclusive. The retained sequence is limited to the CDR3, 39 bases, with the frame set at the first base. The germline V gene gives CDR1 as MNHEY and CDR2 as SVGEGT. Beyond this particular receptor, the publication reports: The ex vivo response was dominated by HLA-C-restricted CMV-specific TCR beta clonotypes, which also provided the single most frequent clonotype in two of eight donors. Carriers of CMV infection plus the relevant HLA type were discriminated by the cumulative frequency of public TCR beta family members in the study cohort and in an independent roughly 400-donor cohort.

In the case of this clonotype: Its antigen has not been determined. Per-nucleotide qualities are absent, and no much larger clonotype sits a single base away.

The instrument was an Illumina HiSeq 1500. Clones were called with MiXCR by TCRdb after fastp trimmed the public reads at Q25, and only in-frame beta chains were retained. All rows with the same CDR3 protein become a single entry with the most common DNA and genes. This sample gives about 110,000 distinct CDR3 sequences in total; approximately 28% of them show up just once. Clones ranked in the top ten supply 81% of the sample. Sample treatment or condition, as interpreted from the label and publication: in vitro stimulation with specific CMV peptide epitopes to enrich CMV-specific T cells. Source: CD8+ T cells from cultured PBMCs, taken from culture after CMV antigen stimulation. This TCR came from a human donor in good health (CMV status not recorded). Some clones in this sample may be carry-over from other donors' samples. Rearrangement joined TRBV6-2 or TRBV6-3 to TRBJ2-2, with the D segment identity uncertain. The encoded CDR3 is CASSYSATGELFF. The DNA sequence reads TGTGCCAGCAGTTACTCTGCAACCGGGGAGCTGTTTTTT.